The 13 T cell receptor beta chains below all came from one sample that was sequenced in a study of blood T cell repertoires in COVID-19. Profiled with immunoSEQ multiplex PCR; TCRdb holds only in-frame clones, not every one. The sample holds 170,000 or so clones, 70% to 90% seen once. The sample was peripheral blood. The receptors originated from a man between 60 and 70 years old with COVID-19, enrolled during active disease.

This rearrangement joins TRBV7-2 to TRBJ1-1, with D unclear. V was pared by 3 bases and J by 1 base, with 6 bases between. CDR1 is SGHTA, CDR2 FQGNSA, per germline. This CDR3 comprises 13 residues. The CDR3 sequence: CASSFPGNTEAFF. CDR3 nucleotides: TGTGCCAGCAGCTTCCCAGGGAACACTGAAGCTTTCTTT. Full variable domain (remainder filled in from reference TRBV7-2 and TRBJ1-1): GAGVSQSPSNKVTEKGKDVELRCDPISGHTALYWYRQSLGQGLEFLIYFQGNSAPDKSGLPSDRFSAERTGGSVSTLTIQRTQQEDSAVYLCASSFPGNTEAFFGQGTRLTVV.

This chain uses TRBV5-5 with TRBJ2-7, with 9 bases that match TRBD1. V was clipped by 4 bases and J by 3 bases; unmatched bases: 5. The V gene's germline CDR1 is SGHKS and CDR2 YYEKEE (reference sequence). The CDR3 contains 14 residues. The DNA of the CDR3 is TGTGCCAGCAGCCGCCCGGGACAGGGCTACGAGCAGTACTTC. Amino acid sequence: CASSRPGQGYEQYF.

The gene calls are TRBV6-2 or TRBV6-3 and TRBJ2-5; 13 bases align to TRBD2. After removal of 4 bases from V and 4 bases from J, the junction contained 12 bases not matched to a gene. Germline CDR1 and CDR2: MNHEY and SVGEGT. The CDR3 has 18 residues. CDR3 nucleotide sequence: TGTGCCAGCAGTTTAGGACTAACTAGCGGGGGGGCTCGAGAGACCCAGTACTTC. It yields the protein CASSLGLTSGGARETQYF.

The chain's CDR3 is CASSFGPTYEQYF. CDR3 bases: TGTGCCAGCAGTTTTGGCCCCACCTACGAGCAGTACTTC. The rearrangement links TRBV28 to TRBJ2-7, with D hard to call. V shed 3 bases and J shed 2 bases, with 8 bases lying between them. From germline, CDR1 is MDHEN and CDR2 SYDVKM. This CDR3 is 13 amino acids long.

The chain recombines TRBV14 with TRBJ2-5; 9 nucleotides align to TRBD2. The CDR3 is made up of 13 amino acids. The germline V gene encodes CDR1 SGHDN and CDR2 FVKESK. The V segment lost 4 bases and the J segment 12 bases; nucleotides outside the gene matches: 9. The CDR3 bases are TGTGCCAGCAGCCTTTCGCCCCTAGCGGGAAAGTACTTC. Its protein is CASSLSPLAGKYF.

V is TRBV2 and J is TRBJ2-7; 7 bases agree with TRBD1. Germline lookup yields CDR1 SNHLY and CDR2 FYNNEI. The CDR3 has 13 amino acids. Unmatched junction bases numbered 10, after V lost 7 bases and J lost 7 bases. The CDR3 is CASNPQGMGEQYF. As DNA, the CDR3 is TGTGCCAGCAACCCACAGGGGATGGGGGAGCAGTACTTC.

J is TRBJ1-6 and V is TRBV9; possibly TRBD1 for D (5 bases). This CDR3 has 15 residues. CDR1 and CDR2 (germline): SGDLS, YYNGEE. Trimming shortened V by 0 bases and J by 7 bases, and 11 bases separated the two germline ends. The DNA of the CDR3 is TGTGCCAGCAGCGTAGGGCAGGGAGGGAATTCACCCCTCCACTTT. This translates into CASSVGQGGNSPLHF.

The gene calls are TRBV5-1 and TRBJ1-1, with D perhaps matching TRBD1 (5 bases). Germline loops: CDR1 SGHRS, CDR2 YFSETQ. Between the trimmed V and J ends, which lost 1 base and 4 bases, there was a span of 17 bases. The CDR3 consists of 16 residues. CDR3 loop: CASSLKGREGGTEAFF. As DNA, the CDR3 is TGCGCCAGCAGCTTGAAGGGCAGGGAAGGTGGCACTGAAGCTTTCTTT.

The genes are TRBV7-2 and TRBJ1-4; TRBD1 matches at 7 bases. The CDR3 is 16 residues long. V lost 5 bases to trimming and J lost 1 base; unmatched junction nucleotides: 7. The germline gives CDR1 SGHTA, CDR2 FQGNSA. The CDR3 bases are TGTGCCAGCAGCCTCTCTTCAGGGGGAACTAATGAAAAACTGTTTTTT. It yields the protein CASSLSSGGTNEKLFF.

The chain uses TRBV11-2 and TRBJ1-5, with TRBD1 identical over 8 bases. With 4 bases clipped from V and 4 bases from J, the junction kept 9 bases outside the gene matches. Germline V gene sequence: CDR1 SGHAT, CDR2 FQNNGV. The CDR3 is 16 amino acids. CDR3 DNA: TGTGCCAGCAGCTCACAGACAGGGGCCACAAATCAGCCCCAGCATTTT. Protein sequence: CASSSQTGATNQPQHF.

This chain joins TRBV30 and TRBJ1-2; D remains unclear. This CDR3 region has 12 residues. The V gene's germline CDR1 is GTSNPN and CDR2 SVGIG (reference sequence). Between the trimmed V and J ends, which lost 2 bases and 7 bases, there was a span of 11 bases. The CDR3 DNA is TGTGCCTGGAGTCTCCGGTCCCCTGGCTACACCTTC. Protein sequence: CAWSLRSPGYTF. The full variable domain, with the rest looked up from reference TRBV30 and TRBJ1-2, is SQTIHQWPATLVQPVGSPLSLECTVEGTSNPNLYWYRQAAGRGLQLLFYSVGIGQISSEVPQNLSASRPQDRQFILSSKKLLLSDSGFYLCAWSLRSPGYTFGSGTRLTVV.

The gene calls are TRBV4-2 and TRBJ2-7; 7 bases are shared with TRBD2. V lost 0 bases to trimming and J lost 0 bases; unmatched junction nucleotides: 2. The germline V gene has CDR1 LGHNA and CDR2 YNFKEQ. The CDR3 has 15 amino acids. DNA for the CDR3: TGTGCCAGCAGCCAAGACACGGGGGGCTCCTACGAGCAGTACTTC. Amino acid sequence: CASSQDTGGSYEQYF.

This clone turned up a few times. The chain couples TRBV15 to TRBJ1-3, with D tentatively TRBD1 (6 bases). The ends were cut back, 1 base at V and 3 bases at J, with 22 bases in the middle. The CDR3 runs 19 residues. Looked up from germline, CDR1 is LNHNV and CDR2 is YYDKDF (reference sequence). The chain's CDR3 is CATSRVLGAGGRGGNTIYF. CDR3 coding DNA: TGTGCCACCAGCAGAGTTTTAGGCGCGGGGGGCCGTGGTGGAAACACCATATATTTT.